This entry lists 20 T cell receptor beta chains sequenced from one sample in a study of control samples from healthy donors and cancer patients. Using immunoSEQ multiplex PCR, the repertoire was profiled, and TCRdb retains in-frame clones only, with some absent. The sample records roughly 130,000 clones, under 95% being singletons. Specimen: PBMCs. These receptors were obtained from a man aged 45-65 years with head and neck cancer.

The chain links TRBV7-2 to TRBJ1-2, with D uncertain. CDR1 SGHTA and CDR2 FQGNSA come from the germline V gene. The CDR3 totals 14 residues. Trimming shortened V by 0 bases and J by 2 bases, and 7 bases separated the two germline ends. The CDR3 coding sequence is TGTGCCAGCAGCTTAGCGGTGGCCAACTATGGCTACACCTTC. It encodes CASSLAVANYGYTF.

The rearrangement uses TRBV28 and TRBJ1-2; D not resolved. Germline-derived CDR1 and CDR2 are MDHEN and SYDVKM. Trimming removed 7 bases from V and 1 base from J, with 7 bases in between. There are 12 residues in the CDR3. This CDR3 is CASKADNYGYTF. The CDR3 coding sequence is TGTGCCAGCAAGGCGGATAACTATGGCTACACCTTC.

This chain uses TRBV18 with TRBJ1-2, with D unclear. The CDR3 is made up of 14 amino acids. CDR1 and CDR2 from the germline V gene are KGHSH and LQKENI. Trimming removed 0 bases from V and 2 bases from J, with 7 bases in between. The CDR3 region is CASSPPIWNYGYTF. The CDR3 DNA is TGTGCCAGCTCACCACCAATTTGGAACTATGGCTACACCTTC.

This clone was observed at least ten times. The chain uses TRBV7-9 and TRBJ2-7; D is tentatively TRBD1 or TRBD2 (6 bases each). Germline loops: CDR1 SEHNR, CDR2 FQNEAQ (reference sequence). Trimming took 5 bases from V and 2 from J, leaving 25 bases between them. CDR3 length equals 18 residues. The CDR3 DNA follows: TGTGCCAGCAGCGATAAAGGTTGGAGGGACCCAGGGGCCTACGAGCAGTACTTC. This translates into CASSDKGWRDPGAYEQYF.

The chain employs TRBV11-1 and TRBJ2-1; TRBD1 matches 10 bases. Per germline, CDR1 SGHAT and CDR2 FQDESV (reference sequence). J gave up 4 bases and V 5 bases, and 8 bases lay outside the gene matches. This CDR3 is built from 16 residues. For the CDR3, the DNA is TGTGCCAGCAGCCACAGAGGGGACAGGGGATACAATGAGCAGTTCTTC. Protein: CASSHRGDRGYNEQFF.

V gene TRBV19 combines with J gene TRBJ1-1, with 8 bases identical to TRBD1. Germline V CDR1 and CDR2: LNHDA, SQIVND (reference sequence). Trimming took 9 bases from V and 1 from J; bases not matched to a gene: 4. There are 13 residues in the CDR3. CDR3 in amino acids: CASARGPNTEAFF. For the CDR3, the DNA is TGTGCCAGCGCCAGGGGGCCGAACACTGAAGCTTTCTTT. Full variable domain (rest looked up from reference TRBV19 and TRBJ1-1): DGGITQSPKYLFRKEGQNVTLSCEQNLNHDAMYWYRQDPGQGLRLIYYSQIVNDFQKGDIAEGYSVSREKKESFPLTVTSAQKNPTAFYLCASARGPNTEAFFGQGTRLTVV.

This chain uses TRBV9 with TRBJ2-7; TRBD1 or TRBD2 may be the D gene (5 bases each). Between the trimmed V and J ends, which lost 0 bases and 3 bases, there was a span of 28 bases. CDR1 and CDR2 (germline): SGDLS, YYNGEE. CDR3 size: 20 residues. The CDR3 sequence: CASSVGSVRRGWDPFYEQYF. The CDR3 DNA is TGTGCCAGCAGCGTAGGTTCTGTCCGTCGGGGTTGGGACCCATTCTACGAGCAGTACTTC.

The rearrangement uses TRBV7-2 and TRBJ1-5, with no clear D. CDR1 and CDR2 from the germline V gene are SGHTA and FQGNSA. The CDR3 is 13 amino acids. Trimming pared 2 bases from V and 4 bases from J, leaving 6 bases between. DNA for the CDR3: TGTGCCAGCAGCTTATGGACGAATCAGCCCCAGCATTTT. Translation gives CASSLWTNQPQHF.

To note about this clone: Other DNA sequences of this sample code for an identical CDR3. V is TRBV30 and J is TRBJ1-1, with 10 bases fitting TRBD1. The length of the CDR3 is 15 residues. J was trimmed by 0 bases and V by 7 bases; bases with no gene match: 8. Per the germline V gene, CDR1 is GTSNPN and CDR2 is SVGIG (reference sequence). The CDR3 spells CALKWGQGMNTEAFF. CDR3 nucleotides: TGTGCCTTGAAATGGGGACAGGGGATGAACACTGAAGCTTTCTTT.

The chain is built from TRBV30 and TRBJ1-1; D unresolved. Deletions cut 0 bases from V and 4 bases from J, with 9 bases between. There are 13 residues in the CDR3. Germline assignment: CDR1 GTSNPN and CDR2 SVGIG (reference sequence). CDR3 nucleotide sequence: TGTGCCTGGAGTGTACAAGGAGCCACTGAAGCTTTCTTT. Translation gives CAWSVQGATEAFF.

In DNA form, the CDR3 reads TGTGCCAGCAGCTTAGCGCAGTTAAACTATGGCTACACCTTC. Residues: CASSLAQLNYGYTF. V usage is TRBV7-2 and J usage is TRBJ1-2; D gene ambiguous. Per germline, CDR1 SGHTA and CDR2 FQGNSA. The V and J ends lost 0 bases and 2 bases respectively, with 7 bases between them. The CDR3 has 14 amino acids.

This chain joins TRBV20-1 and TRBJ2-7; no reliable D call. This CDR3 is 11 amino acids long. Germline-derived CDR1 and CDR2 are DFQATT and SNEGSKA (reference sequence). Trimming removed 0 bases at V and 3 bases at J, with 3 bases between. The CDR3 DNA reads TGCAGTGCTAGAGACAACTACGAGCAGTACTTC. Translation gives CSARDNYEQYF.

This sequence joins TRBV7-2 and TRBJ1-6; D unclear. CDR3 length equals 15 residues. Germline CDR1 reads SGHTA; CDR2 reads FQGNSA. V was trimmed by 1 base and J by 6 bases, leaving 10 bases between them. The CDR3 DNA sequence: TGTGCCAGCAGCTTAGGTGCAGGTTCTAATTCACCCCTCCACTTT. As protein: CASSLGAGSNSPLHF.

The J gene is TRBJ1-1, the V gene TRBV18; 7 nucleotides match TRBD1. The CDR3 has 17 amino acids. Looked up from germline, CDR1 is KGHSH and CDR2 is LQKENI. V trimming: 4 bases; J trimming: 10 bases; junction bases outside the gene matches: 21. CDR3 in amino acids: CASSQHDLDRELGRAFF. CDR3 in DNA: TGTGCCAGCTCACAACATGACCTTGACAGGGAGCTTGGGAGAGCTTTCTTT.

The rearrangement links TRBV12-3 or TRBV12-4 to TRBJ1-5; a possible D gene is TRBD1 (5 bases). Trimming cost V 3 bases and J 7 bases, with 10 bases left between them. The CDR3 has 13 amino acids. CDR3 region: CASSFQGSQPQHF. CDR3 in DNA: TGTGCCAGCAGTTTTCAGGGCTCCCAGCCCCAGCATTTT.

The chain combines TRBV10-3 with TRBJ1-6; D perhaps matches TRBD1 (5 bases). V shed 2 bases and J shed 7 bases, with 12 bases lying between them. This CDR3 is 15 amino acids long. The germline V gene has CDR1 ENHRY and CDR2 SYGVKD. As DNA, the CDR3 is TGTGCCATCAGTGAGGTTGGGGGGGGGAATTCACCCCTCCACTTT. Its translation: CAISEVGGGNSPLHF.

This clone showed up just once. This chain uses TRBV6-1 with TRBJ1-1; D is unclear. The CDR3 contains 14 residues. Per the germline V gene, CDR1 is MNHNS and CDR2 is SASEGT. The germline V and J ends were trimmed by 2 bases and 2 bases, with 9 bases remaining between them. CDR3 residues: CASSEFEANTEAFF. CDR3 bases: TGTGCCAGCAGTGAATTTGAGGCCAACACTGAAGCTTTCTTT.

As regards this clone: A read error may produce the germline difference seen at one junction end. The rearrangement joins TRBV29-1 to TRBJ2-1, with unresolved D. Germline assignment: CDR1 SQVTM and CDR2 ANQGSEA. The CDR3 runs 17 residues. The CDR3 DNA reads as TGCAGCGTTGAAGGGCAGGTATTTCTCCCCTCCCACAATGAGCAGTTCTTC. This encodes CSVEGQVFLPSHNEQFF.

The CDR3 nucleotides are TGTGCCAGCAGCCATACCTCGGCTGGAAACACCATATATTTT. As protein: CASSHTSAGNTIYF. V usage is TRBV4-2 and J usage is TRBJ1-3; D not resolved. V shed 3 bases and J shed 2 bases, with 8 bases lying between them. There are 14 residues in the CDR3. Germline lookup yields CDR1 LGHNA and CDR2 YNFKEQ.

This chain links TRBV10-3 with TRBJ1-1; unclear D gene. V lost 10 bases and J 2 bases, leaving 14 bases between the germline ends. In germline, CDR1 is ENHRY, CDR2 SYGVKD. The CDR3 is 13 amino acids. The CDR3, as DNA: TGTGCCACATCCACTCCAGCTAACACTGAAGCTTTCTTT. Protein: CATSTPANTEAFF.